A single sample is the source of the 20 T cell receptor beta chains below, sequenced in a study of cytomegalovirus exposure and HLA in healthy donors. Primers included in the PCR were 60 Vbeta and 13 Jbeta primers. TCRdb's copy holds only in-frame clones and misses some; the assay was immunoSEQ multiplex PCR. Of 80,000 to 95,000 clones in the sample, roughly 60% were seen once. What was sequenced was PBMCs. Every receptor here comes from a human donor in good health.

The gene calls are TRBV10-3 and TRBJ1-6; a weak D match, TRBD1 (6 bases). Germline loops: CDR1 ENHRY, CDR2 SYGVKD. V was shortened by 3 bases and J by 0 bases, with 15 bases between the two germline ends. The CDR3 is 18 amino acids. The DNA for the CDR3 is TGTGCCATCAGTGAACAGGGACCGCTGAGCTCCTATAATTCACCCCTCCACTTT. The encoded protein is CAISEQGPLSSYNSPLHF.

CDR3 region: CTSSQVGGATSRVDTQYF. Written as DNA, the CDR3 is TGCACCAGCAGCCAAGTAGGCGGGGCGACTTCTCGAGTAGATACGCAGTATTTT. The chain links TRBV1 to TRBJ2-3; the table's D call of TRBD2 was not tested on the DNA. TRBV1 is noted as a pseudogene. CDR3 size: 18 residues.

The chain links TRBV21-1 to TRBJ2-3; TRBD1, as called in the table, went unchecked against the DNA. TRBV21-1 is designated a pseudogene. There are 15 residues in the CDR3. In DNA, the CDR3 is TGTGCCAGCAGCCCCGAGCCAGGGGGCTCAAATACGCAGTATTTT. This translates into CASSPEPGGSNTQYF.

This clone was seen a few times. J is TRBJ1-1 and V is TRBV6-6; D might be TRBD1 (6 bases). The CDR3 loop spans 12 amino acids. CDR1 is MNHNY, CDR2 SVGAGI, per germline (reference sequence). Trimming left V 5 bases short and J 10 bases short, with 14 bases between. In nucleotides, the CDR3 is TGTGCCAGCAGTATTAGAACAGGGCTAGCTTTCTTT. Its protein product is CASSIRTGLAFF.

This clone was counted between two and nine times. This chain joins TRBV15 and TRBJ2-1; TRBD2 aligns across 8 bases. The CDR3 is 16 amino acids. Unmatched junction bases numbered 11, after V lost 1 base and J lost 9 bases. Per the germline V gene, CDR1 is LNHNV and CDR2 is YYDKDF (reference sequence). CDR3 sequence reads: CATSRGGQRGHGEQFF. In nucleotides, the CDR3 is TGTGCCACCAGCAGAGGCGGTCAGCGGGGGCATGGTGAGCAGTTCTTC.

The chain carries TRBV7-2 and TRBJ2-7; 13 nucleotides agree with TRBD2. This CDR3 has 15 residues. Trimming cost V 4 bases and J 2 bases; bases outside gene matches: 2. Germline CDR1 and CDR2: SGHTA and FQGNSA. The CDR3 DNA reads as TGTGCCAGCAGCTCCACTAGCGGGGGGGCCTACGAGCAGTACTTC. Its protein product is CASSSTSGGAYEQYF.

The V and J genes are TRBV2 and TRBJ2-6; D unresolved. Trimming pared 7 bases from V and 0 bases from J, leaving 10 bases between. Germline V CDR1 and CDR2: SNHLY, FYNNEI. The CDR3 consists of 15 residues. The CDR3 DNA reads as TGTGCCAGCACTCAACAGTTCTCTGGGGCCAACGTCCTGACTTTC. Protein product: CASTQQFSGANVLTF. The entire variable domain, with the rest obtained from reference TRBV2 and TRBJ2-6, is as follows: EPEVTQTPSHQVTQMGQEVILRCVPISNHLYFYWYRQILGQKVEFLVSFYNNEISEKSEIFDDQFSVERPDGSNFTLKIRSTKLEDSAMYFCASTQQFSGANVLTFGAGSRLTVL.

This clone was observed a few times. Here the CDR3 reads CASKVQGGVYEQYF. DNA for the CDR3: TGTGCCAGCAAGGTCCAGGGGGGAGTTTACGAGCAGTACTTC. The chain has TRBV2 and TRBJ2-7, with a possible D match to TRBD1 (7 bases). The V and J ends lost 7 bases and 4 bases respectively, with 17 bases between them. The CDR3 totals 14 residues. Germline V gene lookup returns CDR1 SNHLY and CDR2 FYNNEI.

This clone has just a few counts. This chain joins TRBV2 and TRBJ1-6, with TRBD1 matching 9 bases. Germline-derived CDR1 and CDR2 are SNHLY and FYNNEI. CDR3 length: 15 amino acids. V shed 2 bases and J 5 bases; nucleotides not matched to a gene: 1. The CDR3 protein is CASSEWTGDNSPLHF. Written as DNA, the CDR3 is TGTGCCAGCAGTGAATGGACAGGGGATAATTCACCCCTCCACTTT.

Only a few counts were recorded for this clone. This chain uses TRBV2 with TRBJ2-3; 7 bases fit TRBD1. The CDR3 runs 16 residues. Germline V lookup: CDR1 SNHLY, CDR2 FYNNEI. Germline trimming cut 3 bases from V and 3 bases from J; bases unmatched to any gene: 9. The CDR3: CASSDPRQGSTDTQYF. In nucleotides, the CDR3 is TGTGCCAGCAGTGACCCCCGACAGGGTAGTACAGATACGCAGTATTTT.

This clone appeared a few times. The J gene is TRBJ1-5, the V gene TRBV6-5, with D possibly matching TRBD1 (5 bases). CDR3 length: 14 amino acids. CDR1 is MNHEY and CDR2 is SVGAGI in the germline V gene. V lost 6 bases and J 3 bases, leaving 12 bases between the germline ends. The CDR3 reads CASRSTEVNQPQHF. The DNA of the CDR3 is TGTGCCAGCAGATCGACAGAGGTCAATCAGCCCCAGCATTTT.

This rearrangement joins TRBV25-1 to TRBJ1-1; D unclear. The CDR3 sequence is 12 residues long. V gave up 4 bases and J gave up 6 bases, with 9 bases separating them. Per germline, CDR1 MGHDK and CDR2 SYGVNS. The CDR3 DNA reads as TGTGCCAGCAGTGCCTTTCAGGCTGAAGCTTTCTTT. Translating it yields CASSAFQAEAFF. Supplemented by reference TRBV25-1 and TRBJ1-1, the full variable domain reads EADIYQTPRYLVIGTGKKITLECSQTMGHDKMYWYQQDPGMELHLIHYSYGVNSTEKGDLSSESTVSRIRTEHFPLTLESARPSHTSQYLCASSAFQAEAFFGQGTRLTVV.

CDR3 loop: CASSLVAGGLGTDTQYF. The DNA for the CDR3 is TGTGCCAGCAGCTTAGTAGCGGGGGGATTGGGTACAGATACGCAGTATTTT. J is TRBJ2-3 and V is TRBV7-2; 10 bases line up with TRBD2. CDR1 SGHTA and CDR2 FQGNSA come from the germline V gene. The trim removed 1 base at V and 3 bases at J, leaving 7 bases unmatched. This CDR3 has 17 residues. The full variable domain, its missing parts supplied by reference TRBV7-2 and TRBJ2-3, is GAGVSQSPSNKVTEKGKDVELRCDPISGHTALYWYRQSLGQGLEFLIYFQGNSAPDKSGLPSDRFSAERTGGSVSTLTIQRTQQEDSAVYLCASSLVAGGLGTDTQYFGPGTRLTVL.

V gene TRBV5-5 combines with J gene TRBJ1-2; the match to TRBD1 covers 11 bases. The CDR3 loop spans 16 amino acids. V lost 2 bases, J lost 4 bases, and 7 bases stayed unmatched. Germline V gene lookup returns CDR1 SGHKS and CDR2 YYEKEE (reference sequence). CDR3 sequence reads: CASSLSMGTGGYGYTF. CDR3 sequence (DNA): TGTGCCAGCAGCTTAAGTATGGGGACAGGGGGCTATGGCTACACCTTC.

The chain employs TRBV7-3 and TRBJ1-3; D is perhaps TRBD1 (6 bases). Germline CDR1 reads SGHTA; CDR2 reads FQGTGA. V was cut by 5 bases and J by 0 bases, with 14 bases left in between. CDR3 size: 16 residues. DNA for the CDR3: TGTGCCAGCAGCCCCGGGACAATCTACTCTGGAAACACCATATATTTT. Protein sequence: CASSPGTIYSGNTIYF. The variable domain in full, with the rest retrieved from reference TRBV7-3 and TRBJ1-3, is GAGVSQTPSNKVTEKGKYVELRCDPISGHTALYWYRQSLGQGPEFLIYFQGTGAADDSGLPNDRFFAVRPEGSVSTLKIQRTERGDSAVYLCASSPGTIYSGNTIYFGEGSWLTVV.

V is TRBV30 and J is TRBJ2-3, with D perhaps matching TRBD1 (6 bases). Germline loops: CDR1 GTSNPN, CDR2 SVGIG (reference sequence). The CDR3 has 16 amino acids. V lost 3 bases and J lost 2, with 18 bases in between. As DNA, the CDR3 is TGTGCCTGGAGGGGTGGGCAGGGGAATTTCACAGATACGCAGTATTTT. Amino acids: CAWRGGQGNFTDTQYF.

This clone was seen a few times. The genes are TRBV6-5 and TRBJ1-4, with TRBD1 identical over 7 bases. With V trimmed by 6 bases and J by 0 bases, 1 base remained unmatched. The CDR3 covers 14 residues. Germline loops: CDR1 MNHEY, CDR2 SVGAGI. The CDR3 reads CASRQGTTNEKLFF. The CDR3 DNA follows: TGTGCCAGCAGACAGGGGACAACTAATGAAAAACTGTTTTTT.

This chain joins TRBV5-1 and TRBJ1-5, with D possibly TRBD1 on 5 matching bases. Trimming cost V 0 bases and J 3 bases, with 13 bases left between them. The CDR3 length is 16 residues. Germline values: CDR1 SGHRS, CDR2 YFSETQ. The CDR3 region is CASSLEQGGVNQPQHF. In DNA, the CDR3 is TGCGCCAGCAGCTTGGAGCAGGGAGGGGTCAATCAGCCCCAGCATTTT.

The V gene is TRBV9, the J gene TRBJ2-1; 15 nucleotides agree with TRBD2. CDR1 and CDR2 from the germline V gene are SGDLS and YYNGEE. With V trimmed by 1 base and J by 5 bases, 7 bases remained unmatched. CDR3 length equals 18 residues. DNA of the CDR3: TGTGCCAGCAGCGTAAGGGGGACTAGCGGGGGGTTAGACAATGAGCAGTTCTTC. Translation: CASSVRGTSGGLDNEQFF.

The chain has TRBV5-4 and TRBJ1-2, with 9 nucleotides matching TRBD1. Trimming took 3 bases from V and 8 from J; bases not matched to a gene: 8. The CDR3 consists of 14 residues. Germline assignment: CDR1 SGHNT and CDR2 YYREEE (reference sequence). CDR3: CASSSPRQGGGYTF. The DNA of the CDR3 is TGTGCCAGCAGCTCACCTAGACAGGGGGGCGGCTACACCTTC.